This T cell receptor (beta chain) originates from a study of neoadjuvant anti-PD-1 for oral cavity cancer. Sequenced by immunoSEQ multiplex PCR; TCRdb stores in-frame clones only, minus some. The data hold about 68,000 clones, with 80% to 90% observed a single time. The time point denotes: after neoadjuvant nivolumab, at surgical resection. V lost 6 bases and J lost 5; bases outside the gene matches: 4. CDR3 length: 13 residues. Germline lookup yields CDR1 MNHEY and CDR2 SVGAGI. This specimen was PBMCs, taken after nivolumab (anti-PD-1) treatment. J is TRBJ1-3 and V is TRBV6-5; 7 nucleotides agree with TRBD1. The TCR originated in a person aged 35 to 85 with oral cavity squamous cell carcinoma. DNA for the CDR3: TGTGCCAGCAGAGGGACAGACCGAAACACCATATATTTT. Protein: CASRGTDRNTIYF.